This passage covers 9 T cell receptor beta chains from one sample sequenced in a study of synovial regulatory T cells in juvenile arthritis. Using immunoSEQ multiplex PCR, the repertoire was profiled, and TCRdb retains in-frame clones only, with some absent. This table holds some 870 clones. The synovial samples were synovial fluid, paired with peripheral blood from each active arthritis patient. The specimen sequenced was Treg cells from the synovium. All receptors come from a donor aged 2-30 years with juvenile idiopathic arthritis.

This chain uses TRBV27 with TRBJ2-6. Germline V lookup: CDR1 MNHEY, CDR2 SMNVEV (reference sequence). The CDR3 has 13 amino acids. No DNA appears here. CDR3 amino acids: CASLRAGANVLTF.

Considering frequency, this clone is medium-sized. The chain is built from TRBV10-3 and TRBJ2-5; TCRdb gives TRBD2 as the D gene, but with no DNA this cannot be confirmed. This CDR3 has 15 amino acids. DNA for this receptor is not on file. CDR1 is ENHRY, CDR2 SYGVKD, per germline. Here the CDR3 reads CAISSGGGMEETQYF.

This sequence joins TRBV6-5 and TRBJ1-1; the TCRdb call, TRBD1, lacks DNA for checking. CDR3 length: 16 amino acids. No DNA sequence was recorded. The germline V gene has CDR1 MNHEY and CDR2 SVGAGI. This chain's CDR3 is CASSSQTGGLNTEAFF.

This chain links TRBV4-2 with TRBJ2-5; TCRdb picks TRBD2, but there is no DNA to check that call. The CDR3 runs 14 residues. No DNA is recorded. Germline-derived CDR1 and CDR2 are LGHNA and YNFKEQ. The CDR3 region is CASSQVLAEETPYF.

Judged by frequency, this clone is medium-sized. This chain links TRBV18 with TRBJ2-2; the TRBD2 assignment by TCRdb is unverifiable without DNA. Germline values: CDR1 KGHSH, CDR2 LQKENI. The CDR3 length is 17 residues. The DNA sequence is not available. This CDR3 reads CASSGTRWGTNTGELFF.

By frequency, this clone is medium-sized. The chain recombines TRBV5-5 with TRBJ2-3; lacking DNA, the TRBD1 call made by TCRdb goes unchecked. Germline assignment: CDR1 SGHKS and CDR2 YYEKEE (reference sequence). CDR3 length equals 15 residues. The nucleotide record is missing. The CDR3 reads CASRSTEKYTDTQYF.

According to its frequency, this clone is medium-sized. CDR3 region: CSARKVNEQFF. The rearrangement links TRBV20-1 to TRBJ2-1. CDR3 length: 11 residues. The record lacks a DNA sequence. CDR1 and CDR2 (germline): DFQATT, SNEGSKA (reference sequence).

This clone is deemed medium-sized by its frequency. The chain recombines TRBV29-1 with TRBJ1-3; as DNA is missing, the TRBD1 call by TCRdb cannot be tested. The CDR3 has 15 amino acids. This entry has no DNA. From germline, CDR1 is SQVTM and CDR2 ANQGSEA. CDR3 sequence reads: CSVAPGTDSGNTIYF.

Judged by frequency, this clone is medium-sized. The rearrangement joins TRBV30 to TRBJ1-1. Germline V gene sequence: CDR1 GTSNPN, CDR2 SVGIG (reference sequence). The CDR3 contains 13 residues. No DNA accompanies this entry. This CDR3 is CAWSVGGYTEAFF.